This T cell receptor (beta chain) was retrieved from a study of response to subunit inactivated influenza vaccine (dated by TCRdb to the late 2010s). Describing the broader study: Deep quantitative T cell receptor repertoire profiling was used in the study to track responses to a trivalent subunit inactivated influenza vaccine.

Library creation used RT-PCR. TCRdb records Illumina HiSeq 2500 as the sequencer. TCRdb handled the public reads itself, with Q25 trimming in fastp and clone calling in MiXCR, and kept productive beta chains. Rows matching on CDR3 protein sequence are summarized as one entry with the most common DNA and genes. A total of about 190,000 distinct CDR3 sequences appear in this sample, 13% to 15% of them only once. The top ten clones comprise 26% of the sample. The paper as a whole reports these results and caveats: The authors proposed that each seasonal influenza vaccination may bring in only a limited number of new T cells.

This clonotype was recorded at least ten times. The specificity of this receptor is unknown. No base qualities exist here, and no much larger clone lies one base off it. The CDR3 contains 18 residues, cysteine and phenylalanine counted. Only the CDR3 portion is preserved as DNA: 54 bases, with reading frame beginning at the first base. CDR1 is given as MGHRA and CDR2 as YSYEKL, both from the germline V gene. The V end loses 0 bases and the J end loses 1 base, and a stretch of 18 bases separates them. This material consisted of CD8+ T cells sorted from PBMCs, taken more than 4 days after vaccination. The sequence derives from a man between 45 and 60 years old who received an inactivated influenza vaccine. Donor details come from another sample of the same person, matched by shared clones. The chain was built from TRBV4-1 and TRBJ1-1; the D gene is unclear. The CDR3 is CASSQDQAILGRNTEAFF. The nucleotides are TGCGCCAGCAGCCAAGATCAGGCCATTTTGGGCAGGAACACTGAAGCTTTCTTT.